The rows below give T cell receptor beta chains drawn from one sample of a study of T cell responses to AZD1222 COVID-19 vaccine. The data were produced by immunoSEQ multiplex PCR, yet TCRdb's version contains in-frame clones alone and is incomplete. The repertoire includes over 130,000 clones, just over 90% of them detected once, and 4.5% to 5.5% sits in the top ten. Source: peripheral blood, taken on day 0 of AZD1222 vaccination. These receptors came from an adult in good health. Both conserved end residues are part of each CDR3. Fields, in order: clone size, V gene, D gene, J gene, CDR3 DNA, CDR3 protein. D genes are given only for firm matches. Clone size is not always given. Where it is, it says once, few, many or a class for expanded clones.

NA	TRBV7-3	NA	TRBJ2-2	TGTGCCAGCAGCTTACGGGGACCCGGGGAGCTGTTTTTT	CASSLRGPGELFF
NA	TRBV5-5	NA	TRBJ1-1	TGTGCCAGCAGCTCCAACGCGGGATTGAACACTGAAGCTTTCTTT	CASSSNAGLNTEAFF
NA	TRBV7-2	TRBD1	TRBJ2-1	TGTGCCAGCAGCCGGGACAGGGGAGATGAGCAGTTCTTC	CASSRDRGDEQFF
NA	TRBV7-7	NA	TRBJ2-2	TGTGCCAGCAGTGTCTCGGGGGACCCGACCGGGGAGCTGTTTTTT	CASSVSGDPTGELFF
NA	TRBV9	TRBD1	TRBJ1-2	TGTGCCAGCAGCTCTAGCGTCGGGACAGTGGATAACGGCTACACCTTC	CASSSSVGTVDNGYTF
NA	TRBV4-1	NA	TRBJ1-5	TGCGCCAGCAGCCAAGTAATCGGTGTTCGCAATCAGCCCCAGCATTTT	CASSQVIGVRNQPQHF
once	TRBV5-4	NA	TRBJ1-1	TGTGCCAGCAGCTTAAAAGGCCCGAACACTGAAGCTTTCTTT	CASSLKGPNTEAFF
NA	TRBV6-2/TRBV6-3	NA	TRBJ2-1	TGTGCCAGCAGTTACAGATACAATGAGCAGTTCTTC	CASSYRYNEQFF
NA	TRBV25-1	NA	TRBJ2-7	TGTGCCAGCAGTGTGGGGGCCTACGAGCAGTACTTC	CASSVGAYEQYF
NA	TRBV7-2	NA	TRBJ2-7	TGTGCCAGCAGCTTGCCCTTTGGGGCCGAGCAGTACTTC	CASSLPFGAEQYF
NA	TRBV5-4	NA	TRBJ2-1	TGTGCCAGCAGCTTGCCCACTCCAGAGCATGAGCAGTTCTTC	CASSLPTPEHEQFF
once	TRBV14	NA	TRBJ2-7	TGTGCCAGCAGCCAAGATATCGGATTCTCCTACGAGCAGTACTTC	CASSQDIGFSYEQYF
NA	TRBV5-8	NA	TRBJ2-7	TGTGCCAGCAGCCCCGGTTACCTTGACGAGCAGTACTTC	CASSPGYLDEQYF
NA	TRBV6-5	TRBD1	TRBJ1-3	TGTGCCAGCAAACGGGACAGGTCTTCTGGAAACACCATATATTTT	CASKRDRSSGNTIYF
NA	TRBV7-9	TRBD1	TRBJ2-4	TGTGCCAGCAGCTTGGAAGGACAGGATGTCAAAAACATTCAGTACTTC	CASSLEGQDVKNIQYF
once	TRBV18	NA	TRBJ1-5	TGTGCCAGCTCAGAAGGCCAGATGGTGGGCGGTCAGCCCCAGCATTTT	CASSEGQMVGGQPQHF
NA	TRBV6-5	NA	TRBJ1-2	TGTGCCAGCAGTTATCTGGGGGGCAGTAACTATGGCTACACCTTC	CASSYLGGSNYGYTF
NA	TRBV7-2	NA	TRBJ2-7	TGTGCCAGCAGCTCCACACTTTACGAGCAGTACTTC	CASSSTLYEQYF
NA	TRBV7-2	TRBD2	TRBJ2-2	TGTGCCAGCAGCTTAGGGACTAGCGGGATGACAAACACCGGGGAGCTGTTTTTT	CASSLGTSGMTNTGELFF
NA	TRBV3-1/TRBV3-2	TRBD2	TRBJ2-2	TGTGCCAGCAGCCAAGAGACGGTAGCGGGAGCCCCCGGGGAGCTGTTTTTT	CASSQETVAGAPGELFF
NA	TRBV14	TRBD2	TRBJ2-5	TGTGCCAGCAGCCAAGGAGTGCGGGGGAGAGAAGAGACCCAGTACTTC	CASSQGVRGREETQYF
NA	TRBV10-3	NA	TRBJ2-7	TGTGCCATCAGTGGCTTTCCCGGGGGCAGCTCCTACGAGCAGTACTTC	CAISGFPGGSSYEQYF
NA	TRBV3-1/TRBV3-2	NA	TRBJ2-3	TGTGCCAGTAGAGATACCAATACGCAGTATTTT	CASRDTNTQYF
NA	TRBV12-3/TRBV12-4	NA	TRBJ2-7	TGTGCCAGCAGTCCACCATCCTACGAGCAGTACTTC	CASSPPSYEQYF
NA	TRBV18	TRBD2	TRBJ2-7	TGTGCCAGCTCACCAGTAGCGGGAGAAAGCGAGCAGTACTTC	CASSPVAGESEQYF
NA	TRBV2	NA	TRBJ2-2	TGTGCCAGCAGTGTAGGACAGATTCCCACCGGGGAGCTGTTTTTT	CASSVGQIPTGELFF
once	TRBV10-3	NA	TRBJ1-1	TGTGCCATCAGTGGACCCAGACAGGACGATGAAGCTTTCTTT	CAISGPRQDDEAFF
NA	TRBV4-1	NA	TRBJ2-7	TGCGCCAGCAGCCGAGGGGGAAACTACGAGCAGTACTTC	CASSRGGNYEQYF
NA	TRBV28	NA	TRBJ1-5	TGTGCCAGCTGGACAGTTGCGGGACAGCCCCAGCATTTT	CASWTVAGQPQHF